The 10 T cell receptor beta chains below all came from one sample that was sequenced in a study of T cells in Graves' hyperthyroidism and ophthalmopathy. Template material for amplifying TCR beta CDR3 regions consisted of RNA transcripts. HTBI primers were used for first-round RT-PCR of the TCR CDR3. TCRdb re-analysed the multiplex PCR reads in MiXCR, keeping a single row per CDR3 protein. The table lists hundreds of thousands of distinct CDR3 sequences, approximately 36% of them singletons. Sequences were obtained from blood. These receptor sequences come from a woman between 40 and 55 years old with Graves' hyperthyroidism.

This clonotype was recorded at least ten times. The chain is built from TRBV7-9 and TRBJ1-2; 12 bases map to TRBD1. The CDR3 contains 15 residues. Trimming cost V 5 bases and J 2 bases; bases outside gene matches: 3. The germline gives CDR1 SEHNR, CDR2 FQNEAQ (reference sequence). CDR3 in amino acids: CASSLGTGGNYGYTF. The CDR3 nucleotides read TGTGCCAGCAGCCTAGGGACAGGGGGCAACTATGGCTACACCTTC.

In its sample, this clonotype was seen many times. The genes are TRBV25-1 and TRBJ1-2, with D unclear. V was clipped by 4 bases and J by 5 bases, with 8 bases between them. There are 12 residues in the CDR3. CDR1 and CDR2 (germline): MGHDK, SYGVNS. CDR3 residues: CASSVFAYGYTF. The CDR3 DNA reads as TGTGCCAGCAGTGTCTTTGCATATGGCTACACCTTC.

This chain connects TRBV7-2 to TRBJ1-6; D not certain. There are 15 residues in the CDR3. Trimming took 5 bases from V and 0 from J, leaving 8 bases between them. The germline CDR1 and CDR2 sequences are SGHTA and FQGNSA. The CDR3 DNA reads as TGTGCCAGCAGCCCCAGGAGCTCCTATAATTCACCCCTCCACTTT. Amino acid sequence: CASSPRSSYNSPLHF.

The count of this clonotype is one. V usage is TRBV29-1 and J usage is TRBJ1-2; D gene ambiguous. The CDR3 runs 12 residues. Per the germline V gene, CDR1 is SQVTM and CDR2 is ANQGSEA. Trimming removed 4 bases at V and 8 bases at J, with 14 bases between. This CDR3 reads CSVGSFTGGYTF. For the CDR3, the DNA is TGCAGCGTTGGTAGCTTCACGGGGGGCTACACCTTC.

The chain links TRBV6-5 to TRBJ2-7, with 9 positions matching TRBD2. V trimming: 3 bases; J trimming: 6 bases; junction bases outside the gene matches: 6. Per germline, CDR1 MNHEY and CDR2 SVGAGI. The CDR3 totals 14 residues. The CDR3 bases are TGTGCCAGCAGTTATCGACTAGCGGACTTCGAGCAGTACTTC. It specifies CASSYRLADFEQYF.

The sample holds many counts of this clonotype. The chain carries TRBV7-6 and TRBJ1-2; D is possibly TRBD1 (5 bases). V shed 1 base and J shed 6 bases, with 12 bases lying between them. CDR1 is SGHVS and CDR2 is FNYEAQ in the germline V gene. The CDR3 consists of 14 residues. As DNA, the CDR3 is TGTGCCAGCAGCTTAGAGGCTGGGGGTGATGGCTACACCTTC. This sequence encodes CASSLEAGGDGYTF. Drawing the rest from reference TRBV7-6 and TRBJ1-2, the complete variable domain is GAGVSQSPRYKVTKRGQDVALRCDPISGHVSLYWYRQALGQGPEFLTYFNYEAQQDKSGLPNDRFSAERPEGSISTLTIQRTEQRDSAMYRCASSLEAGGDGYTFGSGTRLTVV.

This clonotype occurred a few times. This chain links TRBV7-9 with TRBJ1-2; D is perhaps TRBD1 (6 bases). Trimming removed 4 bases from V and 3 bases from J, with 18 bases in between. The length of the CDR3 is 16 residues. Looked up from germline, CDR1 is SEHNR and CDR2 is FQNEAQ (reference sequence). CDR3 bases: TGTGCCAGCAGCTCGGATTTTAAGGGGGTGTACTATGGCTACACCTTC. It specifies CASSSDFKGVYYGYTF.

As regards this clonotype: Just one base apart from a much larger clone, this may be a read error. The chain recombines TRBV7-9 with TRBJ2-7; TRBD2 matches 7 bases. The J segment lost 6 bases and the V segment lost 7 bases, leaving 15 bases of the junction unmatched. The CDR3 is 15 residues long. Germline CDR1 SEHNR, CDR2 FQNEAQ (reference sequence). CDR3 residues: CASTPSLAGALEQYF. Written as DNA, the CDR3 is TGTGCCAGCACCCCATCGTTGGCGGGAGCGCTCGAGCAGTACTTC.

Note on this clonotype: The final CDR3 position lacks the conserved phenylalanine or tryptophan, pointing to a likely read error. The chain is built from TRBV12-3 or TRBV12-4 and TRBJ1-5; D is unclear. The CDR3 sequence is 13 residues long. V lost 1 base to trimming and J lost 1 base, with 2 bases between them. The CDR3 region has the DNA TGTGCCAGCAGTTTAGGAAGCAATCAGCCCCAGCATCTT. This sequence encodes CASSLGSNQPQHL.

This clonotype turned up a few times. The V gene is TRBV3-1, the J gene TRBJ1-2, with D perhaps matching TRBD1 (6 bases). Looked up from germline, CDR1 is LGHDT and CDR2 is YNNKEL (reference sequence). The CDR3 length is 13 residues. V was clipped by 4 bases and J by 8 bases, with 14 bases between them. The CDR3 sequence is CASSPRTRGGYTF. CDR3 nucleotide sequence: TGTGCCAGCAGCCCCAGAACCAGGGGAGGCTACACCTTC.